This T cell receptor (beta chain) derives from a study of blood T cell repertoires in COVID-19 (dated by TCRdb to 2019 to 2021). In the study overall: Collaborator samples came from the United States, Italy and Spain and covered acute and convalescent phases of COVID-19. The material from the prospective study consisted of cDNA or gDNA derived from T cells, B-cell-depleted T cells, or PBMCs. Subjects who had been exposed to COVID-19, were actively infected with it, or had recovered from it provided the deeply sampled blood TCRbeta repertoires that made up the dataset. The repertoires were made available in a free public database intended to serve as a resource for research on the immune response to SARS-CoV-2. Samples came from the ongoing ImmuneRACE study (first 160 participants) plus 1,254 subjects from 6 global collaborators. Sample metadata almost always included a de-identified subject ID, COVID-19 status, age in years and sex. Where available, HLA class I and class II types were taken from metadata supplied by the sample provider and were not determined by assay-based typing.

One collaborating source in Seattle enrolled patients while the patients were actively infected and followed the patients over time throughout the course of disease. Whole blood was collected in K2EDTA tubes by collaborating institutions according to the institutions' own protocols. For TCRbeta analysis, collaborators shipped samples in one of three forms: frozen whole blood, isolated PBMCs, or DNA extracted from either of those sample types. TCRbeta CDR3 regions were amplified from genomic DNA using the immunoSEQ Assay, a bias-controlled multiplex PCR. For the original study's pipeline: Within the assay, amplification of reference gene primers was used to estimate how many nucleated cells each sample contained. To quantify the absolute abundance of each unique TCRbeta CDR3 rearrangement, sequence reads were collapsed and filtered. Productive Simpson clonality was computed per sample as the square root of Simpson's diversity index over productive rearrangements. This immuneACCESS table, as held by TCRdb, lists in-frame sequences with V and J called but not all clones. Of the missing ones, under half trace to an unresolved V gene in checked studies; the others have no known cause. For V, J and clone size, that table is used; D and trimming come from the DNA. The sample table shows about 170,000 clones, and around 90% are seen once. 2% to 3% of the sample goes to the ten largest clones.

Remarks on this clone: What this receptor recognizes is not known. Per-base quality was not reported, and no clone a single base away is much larger than it.

The research as a whole found: The quantity of clinical and demographic metadata differed by source and by participant and was supplied without curation.

Sequencing input: peripheral blood. This TCR was recovered from a woman older than 75 with COVID-19, enrolled during active disease.

The CDR3 protein sequence reads: CASSPTGRTGNTIYF. The nucleotide sequence reads as follows: TGTGCCAGCAGTCCTACAGGAAGAACTGGAAACACCATATATTTT. This sequence uses TRBV6-5 and TRBJ1-3; a weak D assignment points to TRBD1 (5 bases agree). Measured from the cysteine to the phenylalanine, the CDR3 is 15 residues long. Solely the CDR3 DNA is kept, with 45 bases framed from the first base. V is clipped by 5 bases and J by 2 bases, and the sequence between their germline boundaries is 13 bases long. From a lookup of the germline V gene, CDR1 and CDR2 are MNHEY and SVGAGI.